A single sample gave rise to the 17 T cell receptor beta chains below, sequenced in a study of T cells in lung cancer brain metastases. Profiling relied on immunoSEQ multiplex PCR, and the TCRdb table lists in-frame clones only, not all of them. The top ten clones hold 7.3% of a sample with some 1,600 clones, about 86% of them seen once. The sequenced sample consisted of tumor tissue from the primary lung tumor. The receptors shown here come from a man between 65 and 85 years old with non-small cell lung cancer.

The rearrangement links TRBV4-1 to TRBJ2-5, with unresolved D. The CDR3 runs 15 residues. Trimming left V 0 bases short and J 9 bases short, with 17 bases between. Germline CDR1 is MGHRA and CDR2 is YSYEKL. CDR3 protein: CASSQDADQQGSQYF. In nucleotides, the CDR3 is TGCGCCAGCAGCCAAGACGCGGACCAGCAAGGGTCCCAGTACTTC.

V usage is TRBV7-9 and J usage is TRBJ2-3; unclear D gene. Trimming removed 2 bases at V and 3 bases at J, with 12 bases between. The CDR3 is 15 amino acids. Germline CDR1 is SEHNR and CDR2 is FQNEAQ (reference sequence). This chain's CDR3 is CASSLSGEGTDTQYF. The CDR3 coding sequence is TGTGCCAGCAGCTTAAGTGGGGAAGGGACAGATACGCAGTATTTT.

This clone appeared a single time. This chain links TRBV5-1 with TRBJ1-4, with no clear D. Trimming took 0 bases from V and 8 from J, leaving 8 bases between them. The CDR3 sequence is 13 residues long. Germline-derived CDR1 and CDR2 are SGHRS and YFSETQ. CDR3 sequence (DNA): TGCGCCAGCAGCTTGGGTCGATTCGAAAAACTGTTTTTT. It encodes CASSLGRFEKLFF. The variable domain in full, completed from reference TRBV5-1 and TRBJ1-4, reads KAGVTQTPRYLIKTRGQQVTLSCSPISGHRSVSWYQQTPGQGLQFLFEYFSETQRNKGNFPGRFSGRQFSNSRSEMNVSTLELGDSALYLCASSLGRFEKLFFGSGTQLSVL.

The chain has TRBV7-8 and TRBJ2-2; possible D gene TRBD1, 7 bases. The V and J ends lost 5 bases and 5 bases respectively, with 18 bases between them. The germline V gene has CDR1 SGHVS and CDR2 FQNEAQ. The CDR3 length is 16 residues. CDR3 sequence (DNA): TGTGCCAGCAGCCCAGGGGGGAACCTTGGGACCGGGGAGCTGTTTTTT. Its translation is CASSPGGNLGTGELFF.

The CDR3 sequence: CASSLVDTFGSTDTQYF. Written as DNA, the CDR3 is TGTGCCAGCTCACTCGTGGACACTTTCGGGAGCACAGATACGCAGTATTTT. The chain recombines TRBV18 with TRBJ2-3; TRBD1 is a possible D gene (5 bases). The germline V gene encodes CDR1 KGHSH and CDR2 LQKENI. Trimming left V 4 bases short and J 0 bases short, with 17 bases between. The CDR3 extends over 17 amino acids.

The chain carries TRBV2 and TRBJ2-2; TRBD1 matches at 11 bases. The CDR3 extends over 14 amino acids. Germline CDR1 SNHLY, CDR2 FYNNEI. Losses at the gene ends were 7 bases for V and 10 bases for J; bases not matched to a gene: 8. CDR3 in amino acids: CASKRDRGIEELFF. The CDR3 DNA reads TGTGCCAGCAAACGGGACAGGGGGATCGAGGAGCTGTTTTTT.

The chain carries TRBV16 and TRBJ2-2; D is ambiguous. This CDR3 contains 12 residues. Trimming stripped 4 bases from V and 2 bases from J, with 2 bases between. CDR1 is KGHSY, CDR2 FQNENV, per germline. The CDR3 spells CASSRNTGELFF. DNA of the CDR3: TGTGCCAGCAGCCGCAACACCGGGGAGCTGTTTTTT.

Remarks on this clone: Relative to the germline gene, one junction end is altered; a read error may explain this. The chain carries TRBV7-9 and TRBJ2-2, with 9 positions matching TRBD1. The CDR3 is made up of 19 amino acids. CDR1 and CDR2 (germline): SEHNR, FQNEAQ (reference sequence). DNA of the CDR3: TGTGCCAGCACCTTAGGCCGAGGAGTCGGACAGGGGAGAACCGGGGAGCTGTTTTTT. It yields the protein CASTLGRGVGQGRTGELFF.

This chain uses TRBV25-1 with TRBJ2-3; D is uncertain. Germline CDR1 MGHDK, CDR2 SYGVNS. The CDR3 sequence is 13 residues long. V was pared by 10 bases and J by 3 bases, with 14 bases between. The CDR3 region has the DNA TGTGCCACCGTAGGCCGAGCAACAGATACGCAGTATTTT. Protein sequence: CATVGRATDTQYF.

The CDR3 sequence: CASSYSRLGGTDTQYF. CDR3 in DNA: TGTGCCAGCAGTTACTCGCGACTGGGGGGGACAGATACGCAGTATTTT. This chain connects TRBV6-6 to TRBJ2-3; 7 bases match TRBD2. Germline CDR1 is MNHNY and CDR2 is SVGAGI (reference sequence). Trimming cost V 0 bases and J 3 bases; bases outside gene matches: 6. The CDR3 extends over 16 amino acids.

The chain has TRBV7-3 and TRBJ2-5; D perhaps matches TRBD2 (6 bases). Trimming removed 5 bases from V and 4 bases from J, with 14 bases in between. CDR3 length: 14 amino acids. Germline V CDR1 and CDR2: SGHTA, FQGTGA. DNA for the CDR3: TGTGCCAGCAGCAGAACCGGAGGGGCAGAGACCCAGTACTTC. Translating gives CASSRTGGAETQYF.

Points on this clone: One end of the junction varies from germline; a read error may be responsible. The CDR3 DNA reads as TGTGCCAGCACCCGGGACAGGCTTCCTAACTATGGTTACACCTTC. It is translated as CASTRDRLPNYGYTF. V is TRBV6-1 and J is TRBJ1-2; 8 bases are a match to TRBD1. The CDR3 loop spans 15 amino acids. Per germline, CDR1 MNHNS and CDR2 SASEGT.

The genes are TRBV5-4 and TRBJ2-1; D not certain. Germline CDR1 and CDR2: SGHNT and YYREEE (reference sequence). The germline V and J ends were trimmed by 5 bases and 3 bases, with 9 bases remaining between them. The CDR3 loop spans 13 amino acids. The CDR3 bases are TGTGCCAGCAGGGGCAGCTTCTACAATGAGCAGTTCTTC. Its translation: CASRGSFYNEQFF.

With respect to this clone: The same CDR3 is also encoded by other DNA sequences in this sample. CDR3 sequence reads: CASRAAGSSTDTQYF. The CDR3 DNA reads TGCGCCAGCAGGGCCGCAGGGAGTAGCACAGATACGCAGTATTTT. This chain joins TRBV5-1 and TRBJ2-3; TRBD1 or TRBD2 may be the D gene (5 bases each). V shed 5 bases and J shed 0 bases, with 13 bases lying between them. This CDR3 has 15 amino acids. From germline, CDR1 is SGHRS and CDR2 YFSETQ.

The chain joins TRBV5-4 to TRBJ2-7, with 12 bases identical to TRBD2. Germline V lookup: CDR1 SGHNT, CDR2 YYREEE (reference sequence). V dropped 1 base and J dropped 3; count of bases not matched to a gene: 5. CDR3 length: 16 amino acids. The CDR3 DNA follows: TGTGCCAGCAGCTTGCCCGGGACTAGCGGGTTCTACGAGCAGTACTTC. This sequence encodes CASSLPGTSGFYEQYF.

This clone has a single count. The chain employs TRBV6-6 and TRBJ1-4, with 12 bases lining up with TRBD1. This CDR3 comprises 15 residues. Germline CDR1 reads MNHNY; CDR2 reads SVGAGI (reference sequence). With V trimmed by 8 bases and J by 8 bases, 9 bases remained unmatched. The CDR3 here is CASQAPGTGGEKLFF. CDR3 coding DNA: TGTGCCAGCCAGGCCCCCGGGACAGGGGGCGAAAAACTGTTTTTT.

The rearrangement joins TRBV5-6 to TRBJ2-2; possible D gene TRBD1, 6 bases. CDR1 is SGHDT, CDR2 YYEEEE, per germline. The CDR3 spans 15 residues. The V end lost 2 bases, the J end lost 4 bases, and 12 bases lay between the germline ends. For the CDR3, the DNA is TGTGCCAGCAGCTTACAGGGATGGGGCACCGGGGAGCTGTTTTTT. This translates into CASSLQGWGTGELFF. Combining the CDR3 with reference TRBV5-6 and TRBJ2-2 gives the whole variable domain DAGVTQSPTHLIKTRGQQVTLRCSPKSGHDTVSWYQQALGQGPQFIFQYYEEEERQRGNFPDRFSGHQFPNYSSELNVNALLLGDSALYLCASSLQGWGTGELFFGEGSRLTVL.